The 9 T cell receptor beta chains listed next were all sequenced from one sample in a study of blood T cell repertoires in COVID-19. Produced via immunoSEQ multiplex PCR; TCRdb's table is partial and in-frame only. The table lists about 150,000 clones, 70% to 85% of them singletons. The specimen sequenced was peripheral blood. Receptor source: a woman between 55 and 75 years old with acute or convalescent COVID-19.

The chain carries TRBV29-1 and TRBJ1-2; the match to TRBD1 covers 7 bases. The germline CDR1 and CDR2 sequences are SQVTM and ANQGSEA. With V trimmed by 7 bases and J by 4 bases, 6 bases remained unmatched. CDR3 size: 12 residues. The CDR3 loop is CSAATGIYGYTF. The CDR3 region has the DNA TGCAGCGCCGCGACAGGGATCTATGGCTACACCTTC.

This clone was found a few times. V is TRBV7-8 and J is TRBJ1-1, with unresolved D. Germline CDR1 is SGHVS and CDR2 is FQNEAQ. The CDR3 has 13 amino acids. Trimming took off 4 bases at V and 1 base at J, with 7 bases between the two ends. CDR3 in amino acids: CASSWAENTEAFF. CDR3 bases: TGTGCCAGCAGCTGGGCAGAGAACACTGAAGCTTTCTTT.

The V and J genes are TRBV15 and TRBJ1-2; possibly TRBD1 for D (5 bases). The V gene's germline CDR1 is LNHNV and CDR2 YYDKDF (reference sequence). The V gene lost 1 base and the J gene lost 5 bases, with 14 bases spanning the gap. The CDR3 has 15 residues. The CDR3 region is CATSRGGRLPYGYTF. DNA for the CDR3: TGTGCCACCAGCAGAGGGGGCAGATTACCTTATGGCTACACCTTC. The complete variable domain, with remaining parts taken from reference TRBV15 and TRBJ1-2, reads DAMVIQNPRYQVTQFGKPVTLSCSQTLNHNVMYWYQQKSSQAPKLLFHYYDKDFNNEADTPDNFQSRRPNTSFCFLDIRSPGLGDTAMYLCATSRGGRLPYGYTFGSGTRLTVV.

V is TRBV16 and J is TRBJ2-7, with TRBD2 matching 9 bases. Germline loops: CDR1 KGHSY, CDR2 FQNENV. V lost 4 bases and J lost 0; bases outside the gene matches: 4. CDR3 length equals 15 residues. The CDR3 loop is CASSPPSGVSYEQYF. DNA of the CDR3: TGTGCCAGCAGCCCCCCTAGCGGGGTCTCCTACGAGCAGTACTTC.

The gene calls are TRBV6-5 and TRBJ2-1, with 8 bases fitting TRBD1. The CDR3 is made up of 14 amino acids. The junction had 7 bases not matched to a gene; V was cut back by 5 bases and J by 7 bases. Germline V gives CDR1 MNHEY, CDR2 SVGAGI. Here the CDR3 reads CASSLQGASNEQFF. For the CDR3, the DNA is TGTGCCAGCAGTCTCCAGGGGGCAAGTAATGAGCAGTTCTTC.

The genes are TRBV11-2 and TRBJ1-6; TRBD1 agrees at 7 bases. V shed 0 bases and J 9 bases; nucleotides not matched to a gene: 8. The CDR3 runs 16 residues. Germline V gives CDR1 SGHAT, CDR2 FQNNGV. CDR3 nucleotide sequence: TGTGCCAGCAGCTTAGATTACGCAGGGGGTAGTTCACCCCTCCACTTT. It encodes CASSLDYAGGSSPLHF. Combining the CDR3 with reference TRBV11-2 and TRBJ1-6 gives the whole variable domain EAGVAQSPRYKIIEKRQSVAFWCNPISGHATLYWYQQILGQGPKLLIQFQNNGVVDDSQLPKDRFSAERLKGVDSTLKIQPAKLEDSAVYLCASSLDYAGGSSPLHFGNGTRLTVT.

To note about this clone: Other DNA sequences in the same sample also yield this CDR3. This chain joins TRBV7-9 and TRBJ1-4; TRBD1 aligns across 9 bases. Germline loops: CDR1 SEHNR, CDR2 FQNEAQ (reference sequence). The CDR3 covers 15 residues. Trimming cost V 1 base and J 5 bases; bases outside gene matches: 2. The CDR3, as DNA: TGTGCCAGCAGCTTAGTACAGGGGGCCAATGAAAAACTGTTTTTT. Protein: CASSLVQGANEKLFF.

DNA of the CDR3: TGCGCCAGCAGCCAACGGGGCTACGAGCAGTACTTC. This encodes CASSQRGYEQYF. The J gene is TRBJ2-7, the V gene TRBV4-1; D perhaps matches TRBD2 (5 bases). The CDR3 is 12 residues long. Germline CDR1 MGHRA, CDR2 YSYEKL. The V and J ends lost 2 bases and 3 bases respectively, with 5 bases between them.

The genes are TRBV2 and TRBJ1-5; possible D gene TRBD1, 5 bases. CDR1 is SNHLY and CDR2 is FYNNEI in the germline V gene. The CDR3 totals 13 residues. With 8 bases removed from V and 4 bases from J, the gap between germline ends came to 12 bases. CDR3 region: CASAGVANQPQHF. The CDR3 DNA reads TGTGCCAGCGCGGGGGTGGCAAATCAGCCCCAGCATTTT.